This TCR beta chain was sequenced for a study of shared clonotypes between healthy human individuals. Germline loops: CDR1 WNHNN, CDR2 SYGVQD (reference sequence). This CDR3 has 14 residues. Trimming shortened V by 6 bases and J by 5 bases, and 14 bases separated the two germline ends. Assay: immunoSEQ multiplex PCR; the TCRdb copy retains only in-frame clones and omits some. Of 2,100,000 or so clones in the sample, under 97% were seen once. Broader study findings: Among the subsets, naive ones generally showed larger estimated richness than memory ones.

A word on this clone: No antigen is known for it.

Each of the donors was a healthy adult who was HIV-negative and had not had a recent acute infection or vaccination. Adult Caucasians living in Nashville, Tennessee made up all of the donors. Sample: naive CD4+ T cells sorted from blood. Subset given: CD45RA+ positively selected. This TCR derives from a man aged 18 to 30 in good health. V usage is TRBV10-1 and J usage is TRBJ2-1; a weak D match, TRBD2 (7 bases). CDR3 sequence (DNA): TGCGCCAGCAGGAACAGGGAGGGGGACAATGAGCAGTTCTTC. Its translation: CASRNREGDNEQFF.